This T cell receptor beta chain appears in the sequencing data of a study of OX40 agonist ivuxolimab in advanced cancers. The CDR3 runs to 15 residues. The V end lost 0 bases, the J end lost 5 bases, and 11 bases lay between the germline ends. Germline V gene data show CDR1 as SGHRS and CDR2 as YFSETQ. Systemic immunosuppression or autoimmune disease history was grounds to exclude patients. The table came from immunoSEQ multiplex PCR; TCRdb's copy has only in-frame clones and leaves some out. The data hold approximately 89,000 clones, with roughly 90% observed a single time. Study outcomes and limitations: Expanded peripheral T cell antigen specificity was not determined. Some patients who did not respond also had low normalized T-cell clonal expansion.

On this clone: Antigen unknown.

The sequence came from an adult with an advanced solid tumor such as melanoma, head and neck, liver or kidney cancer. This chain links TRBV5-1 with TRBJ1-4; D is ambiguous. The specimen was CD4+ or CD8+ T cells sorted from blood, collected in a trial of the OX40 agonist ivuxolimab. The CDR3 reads CASSLEGSPNEKLFF. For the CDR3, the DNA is TGCGCCAGCAGCTTGGAAGGGTCGCCAAATGAAAAACTGTTTTTT.